The 16 T cell receptor beta chains presented below share a single source sample, sequenced in a study of cytomegalovirus exposure and HLA in healthy donors. Produced via immunoSEQ multiplex PCR; TCRdb's table is partial and in-frame only. The sample lists around 150,000 clones; approximately 93% were seen once. Specimen: PBMCs. The receptors come from a man younger than 35 in good health and CMV-seronegative.

The V gene is TRBV9, the J gene TRBJ1-6; tentative D call: TRBD1 (6 bases). The CDR3 totals 14 residues. Trimming cost V 0 bases and J 9 bases, with 10 bases left between them. Germline CDR1 reads SGDLS; CDR2 reads YYNGEE. Here the CDR3 DNA reads TGTGCCAGCAGCGTAGAACAGGGTAGTTCACCCCTCCACTTT. Translation: CASSVEQGSSPLHF.

The CDR3: CASSPSGGYNQPQHF. As DNA, the CDR3 is TGTGCCAGCTCACCCTCCGGGGGGTACAATCAGCCCCAGCATTTT. V gene TRBV18 combines with J gene TRBJ1-5; TRBD1 might be the D (5 bases). The CDR3 contains 15 residues. Germline lookup yields CDR1 KGHSH and CDR2 LQKENI. Between the trimmed V and J ends, which lost 3 bases and 3 bases, there was a span of 12 bases.

V gene TRBV7-7 combines with J gene TRBJ1-1; 7 bases align to TRBD1. Germline V gene lookup returns CDR1 SSHAT and CDR2 FNYEAQ (reference sequence). The CDR3 loop spans 13 amino acids. V gave up 2 bases and J gave up 7 bases; unmatched junction bases: 4. The CDR3 protein is CASSLTGQSEAFF. For the CDR3, the DNA is TGTGCCAGCAGCTTAACGGGACAGAGTGAAGCTTTCTTT.

The chain is built from TRBV19 and TRBJ2-5; 7 bases map to TRBD2. V lost 5 bases to trimming and J lost 2 bases; unmatched junction nucleotides: 5. The CDR3 totals 14 residues. In germline, CDR1 is LNHDA, CDR2 SQIVND (reference sequence). The CDR3 sequence is CASSRVGLQETQYF. The CDR3 bases are TGTGCCAGTAGTCGCGTGGGACTACAAGAGACCCAGTACTTC.

The chain carries TRBV13 and TRBJ2-7; TRBD2 agrees at 9 bases. Germline V gene lookup returns CDR1 PRHDT and CDR2 FYEKMQ (reference sequence). With 0 bases clipped from V and 4 bases from J, the junction kept 7 bases outside the gene matches. The CDR3 sequence is 16 residues long. DNA for the CDR3: TGTGCCAGCAGCTTAGGTTCGCTAGCGGGATTTTACGAGCAGTACTTC. Translation gives CASSLGSLAGFYEQYF.

The rearrangement links TRBV9 to TRBJ1-3; D is unclear. The CDR3 extends over 16 amino acids. V was pared by 0 bases and J by 0 bases, with 10 bases between. Germline lookup yields CDR1 SGDLS and CDR2 YYNGEE. For the CDR3, the DNA is TGTGCCAGCAGCGTAGACGCGAGGTTCTCTGGAAACACCATATATTTT. Residues: CASSVDARFSGNTIYF.

The rearrangement joins TRBV19 to TRBJ2-7; D is perhaps TRBD1 (6 bases). Deletions cut 5 bases from V and 5 bases from J, with 22 bases between. The CDR3 extends over 16 amino acids. Germline-derived CDR1 and CDR2 are LNHDA and SQIVND (reference sequence). In nucleotides, the CDR3 is TGTGCCAGTAGTCCCCGGGACAAGGTCTCATTGAACGAGCAGTACTTC. It encodes CASSPRDKVSLNEQYF. The complete variable domain, with remaining parts taken from reference TRBV19 and TRBJ2-7, reads DGGITQSPKYLFRKEGQNVTLSCEQNLNHDAMYWYRQDPGQGLRLIYYSQIVNDFQKGDIAEGYSVSREKKESFPLTVTSAQKNPTAFYLCASSPRDKVSLNEQYFGPGTRLTVT.

This clone was observed a single time. The chain uses TRBV30 and TRBJ1-5, with 9 bases matching TRBD1. Germline V gene data show CDR1 as GTSNPN and CDR2 as SVGIG (reference sequence). With 4 bases clipped from V and 7 bases from J, the junction kept 5 bases outside the gene matches. The CDR3 length is 13 residues. The DNA for the CDR3 is TGTGCCTGGAACCCGGGACAGGGCCAGCCCCAGCATTTT. Encoded protein: CAWNPGQGQPQHF.

This chain joins TRBV13 and TRBJ2-7, with D possibly TRBD1 on 6 matching bases. Germline V gene lookup returns CDR1 PRHDT and CDR2 FYEKMQ (reference sequence). V lost 5 bases to trimming and J lost 3 bases, with 8 bases between them. The CDR3 loop spans 12 amino acids. In DNA, the CDR3 is TGTGCCAGCAGCCCACAGGGCTACGAGCAGTACTTC. It yields the protein CASSPQGYEQYF.

In its sample, this clone was seen many times. This chain connects TRBV6-1 to TRBJ2-7, with 7 positions matching TRBD1. Losses at the gene ends were 5 bases for V and 4 bases for J; bases not matched to a gene: 8. This CDR3 spans 14 amino acids. The germline V gene has CDR1 MNHNS and CDR2 SASEGT. The CDR3 DNA reads TGTGCCAGCAGTCACGACAGGGCAGGGTACGAGCAGTACGTC. It is translated as CASSHDRAGYEQYV.

V and J are TRBV7-6 and TRBJ2-3, with TRBD2 identical over 8 bases. J was trimmed by 0 bases and V by 2 bases; bases with no gene match: 4. The CDR3 has 16 residues. Per the germline V gene, CDR1 is SGHVS and CDR2 is FNYEAQ. The chain's CDR3 is CASSLYSSGSTDTQYF. The DNA of the CDR3 is TGTGCCAGCAGCTTATATTCTAGCGGGAGCACAGATACGCAGTATTTT. Full variable domain (outside the CDR3, taken from reference TRBV7-6 and TRBJ2-3): GAGVSQSPRYKVTKRGQDVALRCDPISGHVSLYWYRQALGQGPEFLTYFNYEAQQDKSGLPNDRFSAERPEGSISTLTIQRTEQRDSAMYRCASSLYSSGSTDTQYFGPGTRLTVL.

CDR3 loop: CASSYSGGYTF. CDR3 DNA sequence: TGTGCCAGCAGCTACTCGGGGGGCTACACCTTC. The V call is TRBV9, the J call TRBJ1-2; no firm D call. Deletions cut 4 bases from V and 8 bases from J, with 9 bases between. Germline values: CDR1 SGDLS, CDR2 YYNGEE. The CDR3 consists of 11 residues.

This chain links TRBV18 with TRBJ2-2; the match to TRBD1 covers 8 bases. V lost 4 bases, J lost 1 base, and 2 bases stayed unmatched. The germline CDR1 and CDR2 sequences are KGHSH and LQKENI. The CDR3 is 15 amino acids. CDR3 nucleotides: TGTGCCAGCTCACTCGGGACAGGGAACACCGGGGAGCTGTTTTTT. It specifies CASSLGTGNTGELFF.

The chain links TRBV10-3 to TRBJ2-5; D might be TRBD1 (5 bases). Trimming took off 4 bases at V and 1 base at J, with 13 bases between the two ends. The CDR3 totals 15 residues. Germline V CDR1 and CDR2: ENHRY, SYGVKD. DNA for the CDR3: TGTGCCATCAGTGTAGGGGCAGATCGCCAAGAGACCCAGTACTTC. Its translation: CAISVGADRQETQYF.

The J gene is TRBJ1-2, the V gene TRBV6-1; tentatively, D is TRBD1 (5 bases). Germline CDR1 MNHNS, CDR2 SASEGT. The germline V and J ends were trimmed by 3 bases and 4 bases, with 24 bases remaining between them. CDR3 size: 18 residues. CDR3 sequence reads: CASSEGLQAFRGTYGYTF. The DNA for the CDR3 is TGTGCCAGCAGTGAGGGGCTGCAGGCATTTAGGGGCACCTATGGCTACACCTTC.

The gene calls are TRBV14 and TRBJ2-1; 10 bases match TRBD1. The junction had 2 bases not matched to a gene; V was cut back by 3 bases and J by 6 bases. Germline loops: CDR1 SGHDN, CDR2 FVKESK. The CDR3 spans 14 residues. As DNA, the CDR3 is TGTGCCAGCAGCCAGGGACAGGGGTTCAATGAGCAGTTCTTC. It encodes CASSQGQGFNEQFF.